Listed here are 26 T cell receptor beta chains from one sample, sequenced in a study of CD8 T cell repertoires and HIV-1 epitope variants. Profiled with immunoSEQ multiplex PCR; TCRdb holds only in-frame clones, not every one. The sample yields tens of thousands of clones, roughly 81% seen once. Source material: uncultured baseline CD8+ T cells from peripheral blood mononuclear cells (PBMCs). The receptors derive from a male donor with HIV.

The chain joins TRBV9 to TRBJ1-2; TRBD1 matches at 7 bases. V gave up 3 bases and J gave up 8 bases; unmatched junction bases: 16. This CDR3 has 16 amino acids. The germline CDR1 and CDR2 sequences are SGDLS and YYNGEE. The CDR3 DNA is TGTGCCAGCAGCGGCGGCTCCGGGACAGACCTTTTAGGCTACACCTTC. The encoded protein is CASSGGSGTDLLGYTF.

This clone has just a few counts. CDR3 protein: CASSSRRSSTDTQYF. CDR3 coding DNA: TGTGCCAGCAGCTCCAGACGGTCTAGCACAGATACGCAGTATTTT. The chain recombines TRBV9 with TRBJ2-3; D call uncertain. Between the trimmed V and J ends, which lost 4 bases and 0 bases, there was a span of 12 bases. CDR1 is SGDLS and CDR2 is YYNGEE in the germline V gene. This CDR3 region has 15 residues.

The chain is built from TRBV9 and TRBJ2-3; 8 positions agree with TRBD2. The germline V gene has CDR1 SGDLS and CDR2 YYNGEE. With 0 bases clipped from V and 4 bases from J, the junction kept 7 bases outside the gene matches. This CDR3 region has 16 residues. DNA of the CDR3: TGTGCCAGCAGCGTAGCGGGGGGGGTTAATTCAGATACGCAGTATTTT. Protein product: CASSVAGGVNSDTQYF.

The J gene is TRBJ2-2, the V gene TRBV28; 8 positions agree with TRBD1. Per germline, CDR1 MDHEN and CDR2 SYDVKM. CDR3 length: 16 residues. J was trimmed by 0 bases and V by 1 base; bases with no gene match: 1. The CDR3 is CASSLFRGPNTGELFF. The CDR3 DNA is TGTGCCAGCAGTTTATTCAGGGGGCCGAACACCGGGGAGCTGTTTTTT.

The chain combines TRBV5-1 with TRBJ2-3; TRBD2 agrees at 8 bases. This CDR3 comprises 16 residues. Germline assignment: CDR1 SGHRS and CDR2 YFSETQ. The ends lost 6 bases at V and 3 bases at J; junction bases unmatched: 12. The CDR3 is CASTTSGSGVTDTQYF. CDR3 in DNA: TGCGCCAGCACCACGTCCGGTAGCGGGGTGACAGATACGCAGTATTTT. The entire variable domain, with the rest obtained from reference TRBV5-1 and TRBJ2-3, is as follows: KAGVTQTPRYLIKTRGQQVTLSCSPISGHRSVSWYQQTPGQGLQFLFEYFSETQRNKGNFPGRFSGRQFSNSRSEMNVSTLELGDSALYLCASTTSGSGVTDTQYFGPGTRLTVL.

The chain recombines TRBV29-1 with TRBJ2-1; D ambiguous. This CDR3 spans 14 amino acids. Germline CDR1 reads SQVTM; CDR2 reads ANQGSEA. V lost 7 bases and J 0 bases, leaving 13 bases between the germline ends. The CDR3 spells CSAAEANSYNEQFF. Here the CDR3 DNA reads TGCAGCGCCGCTGAAGCTAACTCCTACAATGAGCAGTTCTTC.

This chain connects TRBV29-1 to TRBJ1-2, with D uncertain. Germline CDR1 SQVTM, CDR2 ANQGSEA. Trimming shortened V by 7 bases and J by 8 bases, and 14 bases separated the two germline ends. The CDR3 contains 11 residues. The CDR3 DNA follows: TGCAGCGCAACCCATATCTCCGGCTACACCTTC. This encodes CSATHISGYTF.

The chain combines TRBV4-2 with TRBJ2-5; 8 bases match TRBD2. The CDR3 has 16 residues. V trimming: 1 base; J trimming: 5 bases; junction bases outside the gene matches: 9. Germline-derived CDR1 and CDR2 are LGHNA and YNFKEQ. The CDR3: CASSQVSGGAGETQYF. CDR3 DNA: TGTGCCAGCAGCCAAGTGTCCGGGGGGGCCGGGGAGACCCAGTACTTC.

This rearrangement joins TRBV4-3 to TRBJ1-2; 8 positions match TRBD1. The CDR3 contains 17 residues. Germline CDR1 and CDR2: LGHNA and YSLEER. V lost 0 bases to trimming and J lost 2 bases; unmatched junction nucleotides: 8. CDR3 in DNA: TGCGCCAGCAGCCAAGATGAGGGGACAGGTCAGAACTATGGCTACACCTTC. Protein: CASSQDEGTGQNYGYTF.

The gene calls are TRBV2 and TRBJ2-1, with D possibly TRBD2 on 5 matching bases. The CDR3 runs 17 residues. Trimming removed 7 bases from V and 1 base from J, with 20 bases in between. The germline V gene encodes CDR1 SNHLY and CDR2 FYNNEI. The CDR3 here is CASITPRRGISYNEQFF. The DNA for the CDR3 is TGTGCCAGCATTACCCCCCGGAGAGGGATATCCTACAATGAGCAGTTCTTC.

In DNA, the CDR3 is TGTGCCAGCAGTTACTCACTTGGGACTGATCACAATGAGCAGTTCTTC. This codes for CASSYSLGTDHNEQFF. J is TRBJ2-1 and V is TRBV6-5; D possibly corresponds to TRBD2 (6 bases). CDR1 and CDR2 from the germline V gene are MNHEY and SVGAGI. The CDR3 spans 16 residues. V lost 0 bases and J 5 bases, leaving 14 bases between the germline ends.

This chain connects TRBV7-9 to TRBJ1-4, with 9 positions matching TRBD1. The V gene's germline CDR1 is SEHNR and CDR2 FQNEAQ (reference sequence). This CDR3 has 14 amino acids. V shed 5 bases and J 8 bases; nucleotides not matched to a gene: 6. CDR3 in DNA: TGTGCCAGCAGCCCGACAGGGGGTAGAGAAAAACTGTTTTTT. Amino acids: CASSPTGGREKLFF.

This chain links TRBV27 with TRBJ1-1; the match to TRBD1 covers 8 bases. Germline CDR1 and CDR2: MNHEY and SMNVEV (reference sequence). The CDR3 has 14 residues. The V segment lost 5 bases and the J segment 1 base; nucleotides outside the gene matches: 3. CDR3 loop: CASSPGQGNTEAFF. The CDR3 coding sequence is TGTGCCAGCAGTCCTGGACAGGGGAACACTGAAGCTTTCTTT.

This clone has at least ten counts. The rearrangement uses TRBV5-6 and TRBJ1-3; unclear D gene. The CDR3 is 14 amino acids. Germline V gene data show CDR1 as SGHDT and CDR2 as YYEEEE. V lost 4 bases and J lost 1, with 9 bases in between. In DNA form, the CDR3 reads TGTGCCAGCAGCGAGACCCCGTCTGGAAACACCATATATTTT. Translating it yields CASSETPSGNTIYF.

The chain recombines TRBV5-1 with TRBJ2-1; TRBD2 might be the D (5 bases). This CDR3 region has 13 residues. Germline-derived CDR1 and CDR2 are SGHRS and YFSETQ. Trimming shortened V by 1 base and J by 9 bases, and 11 bases separated the two germline ends. This CDR3 is CASSLSVTSEQFF. CDR3 DNA sequence: TGCGCCAGCAGCTTGTCGGTCACTAGTGAGCAGTTCTTC.

The chain links TRBV10-2 to TRBJ1-5; 7 positions agree with TRBD1. With V trimmed by 3 bases and J by 2 bases, 7 bases remained unmatched. This CDR3 has 16 residues. The germline V gene encodes CDR1 WSHSY and CDR2 SAAADI. CDR3: CASSEIPGQRNQPQHF. The CDR3 coding sequence is TGCGCCAGCAGTGAAATTCCGGGACAGCGCAATCAGCCCCAGCATTTT.

This clone was seen once. V gene TRBV6-6 combines with J gene TRBJ1-5, with no clear D. Trimming took 0 bases from V and 2 from J, leaving 5 bases between them. The CDR3 runs 14 residues. CDR1 is MNHNY, CDR2 SVGAGI, per germline (reference sequence). The CDR3, as DNA: TGTGCCAGCAGTTACTCATCCGGCAATCAGCCCCAGCATTTT. This codes for CASSYSSGNQPQHF.

Only one count was recorded for this clone. The chain carries TRBV5-1 and TRBJ2-5; perhaps TRBD1 as D (6 bases). V was clipped by 4 bases and J by 5 bases, with 15 bases between them. The CDR3 is 14 residues long. The V gene's germline CDR1 is SGHRS and CDR2 YFSETQ. CDR3 coding DNA: TGCGCCAGCAGCCCGGCAGGGGCAGGGGAGACCCAGTACTTC. As protein: CASSPAGAGETQYF.

The genes are TRBV6-1 and TRBJ1-2; D perhaps matches TRBD1 (6 bases). Germline V gene sequence: CDR1 MNHNS, CDR2 SASEGT. The CDR3 spans 13 residues. V lost 5 bases, J lost 4 bases, and 11 bases lay in between. The CDR3 spells CASSPPDSYGYTF. For the CDR3, the DNA is TGTGCCAGCAGTCCCCCGGACAGCTATGGCTACACCTTC.

V usage is TRBV18 and J usage is TRBJ1-2; D uncertain. V lost 0 bases, J lost 8 bases, and 10 bases lay in between. The CDR3 is 13 amino acids. Germline-derived CDR1 and CDR2 are KGHSH and LQKENI. Here the CDR3 reads CASSPPDDRGYTF. In DNA, the CDR3 is TGTGCCAGCTCACCACCGGACGATCGGGGCTACACCTTC.

The chain is built from TRBV7-7 and TRBJ2-2; 10 bases map to TRBD1. Germline values: CDR1 SSHAT, CDR2 FNYEAQ (reference sequence). V lost 5 bases to trimming and J lost 6 bases; unmatched junction nucleotides: 9. This CDR3 comprises 16 residues. The CDR3: CASSRRTGGGSGELFF. DNA of the CDR3: TGTGCCAGCAGCCGAAGGACAGGGGGTGGGTCCGGGGAGCTGTTTTTT.

The sample holds a few counts of this clone. This chain joins TRBV29-1 and TRBJ2-1; D perhaps matches TRBD1 (6 bases). CDR1 is SQVTM and CDR2 is ANQGSEA in the germline V gene. V lost 7 bases and J 8 bases, leaving 12 bases between the germline ends. The CDR3 loop spans 11 amino acids. CDR3 protein: CSGPQGDEQFF. DNA for the CDR3: TGCAGCGGTCCACAGGGCGATGAGCAGTTCTTC.

Only one count was recorded for this clone. The V gene is TRBV27, the J gene TRBJ2-2; no clear D gene. Trimming removed 2 bases at V and 2 bases at J, with 6 bases between. Germline V gives CDR1 MNHEY, CDR2 SMNVEV (reference sequence). The CDR3 runs to 14 residues. CDR3 sequence reads: CASSLDRNTGELFF. The CDR3 region has the DNA TGTGCCAGCAGTTTAGACCGCAACACCGGGGAGCTGTTTTTT.

The CDR3 loop is CASSYQPGQSYEQYF. Here the CDR3 DNA reads TGTGCCAGCAGCTACCAACCGGGTCAGTCCTACGAGCAGTACTTC. The chain employs TRBV7-2 and TRBJ2-7; D gene unclear. Per the germline V gene, CDR1 is SGHTA and CDR2 is FQGNSA. V lost 4 bases and J lost 1, with 14 bases in between. This CDR3 contains 15 residues.

V usage is TRBV7-2 and J usage is TRBJ1-6; tentatively, D is TRBD1 (5 bases). The CDR3 consists of 14 residues. Trimming took 1 base from V and 7 from J, leaving 8 bases between them. CDR1 and CDR2 from the germline V gene are SGHTA and FQGNSA. CDR3 sequence reads: CASSLGGGNSPLHF. The CDR3 coding sequence is TGTGCCAGCAGCTTAGGGGGCGGGAATTCACCCCTCCACTTT.

The genes are TRBV5-1 and TRBJ2-1; unclear D gene. In germline, CDR1 is SGHRS, CDR2 YFSETQ. V was trimmed by 2 bases and J by 7 bases, leaving 7 bases between them. The CDR3 is 12 amino acids. The CDR3 DNA reads as TGCGCCAGCAGCTTTATAGGGAATGAGCAGTTCTTC. Translating gives CASSFIGNEQFF.